This record covers a single TCR beta chain. The antigen is undetermined. The sample is drawn from a study of cytomegalovirus exposure and HLA in healthy donors. The PCR contained 60 Vbeta and 13 Jbeta primers. Generated by immunoSEQ multiplex PCR, the TCRdb table keeps only in-frame clones and is missing some. The sample holds 120,000 to 150,000 clones; 80% are singletons and the top ten take roughly 2.8%. Study findings and constraints: High sensitivity and specificity were reportedly achieved when the classifier diagnosed cytomegalovirus status.

The receptor's source is a woman in her 30s in good health and CMV-seronegative. The sample consisted of PBMCs.

This CDR3 is CASSLVGSSTDTQYF. CDR3 in DNA: TGTGCCAGCAGCTTAGTGGGCTCTAGCACAGATACGCAGTATTTT. The chain links TRBV11-2 to TRBJ2-3; no firm D call. The CDR3 covers 15 residues. CDR1 and CDR2 from the germline V gene are SGHAT and FQNNGV. Trimming removed 1 base at V and 0 bases at J, with 8 bases between.